Detailed here is one T cell receptor (beta chain). No antigen is known for it. This record comes from a study of cytomegalovirus exposure and HLA in healthy donors (dated by TCRdb to 2016 to 2017). For the study in its entirety: An earlier analysis of approximately 640 of the donors reported about 250 Gb of sequence data and some 100 million unique TCR beta sequences from approximately 180 million T cells. An early release covering roughly 600 HLA-typed donors comprised approximately 290 gigabases of sequencing data and around 80 million unique TCR sequences. Of the roughly 400 genotyped donors, roughly 85% fell in the genetic ancestry cluster associated with self-reported Caucasian donors. The aim of the study was to test whether cataloging public T cell receptors could identify signatures of past pathogen exposure. The study used immunosequencing to profile the T cell repertoires of 666 subjects and linked those repertoires to cytomegalovirus serostatus. In addition to the first cohort of around 670 subjects, a separate validation cohort of over 90 different subjects was used. High-throughput TCR immunosequencing, statistical association of individual TCRs with disease status, and machine learning were combined to predict cytomegalovirus infection status. In a later analysis, previously published TCR beta repertoires from some 640 donors were re-analyzed and high-resolution HLA genotyping was added so that TCR occurrence patterns could be studied. In the later analysis, no new phenotypic data were used to find candidate immune exposures; instead, reliance was placed on TCR beta sequences and their occurrence across donors. An earlier analysis of 587 of the donors used high-throughput TCR beta sequencing to judge whether each TCR beta V gene segment behaved as functional or pseudogenic. Alongside the repertoire data, information on donor age, sex, ethnicity and CMV serostatus was compiled. In a later genetic analysis, genome-wide SNP genotypes for about three fifths of the roughly 670 donors were used, and that subset was treated as a discovery cohort. Every discovery cohort repertoire had been produced on one sequencing platform. HLA typing included class I and class II loci at four-digit resolution. The number of donors typed differed by locus, with about 620-630 for A, B, C, DRB1 and DQB1, 522 for DQA1, approximately 580 for DPA1, and approximately 470 for DPB1. Four to six DR-DQ haplotypes were handled as single units for association and clustering because linkage in the cohort was strong. Across about 380 genotyped donors of the cohort, an average of about 220,000 unique TCR beta nucleotide sequences per donor were sequenced, and approximately 19% of those sequences were non-productive. General conclusions and limits of the study: Assigning TCR associations to individual alleles was difficult when HLA alleles, especially DR and DQ, strongly co-occurred. Specific HLA alleles were associated with some 15,000 TCR beta sequences at a false discovery rate of 0.05 in a later analysis. Sequencing depth was assumed to be roughly uniform across donors in the presence/absence analyses, though that assumption may not hold. The only immune exposure information available for the cohort was CMV serostatus. Because counts were too low, more than 15 rarely observed V segments, including chromosome 9 orphons, were left out of the earlier analysis of several hundred of the donors. A few of the identified cytomegalovirus-associated TCR beta chains were confirmed in vitro to be specific for cytomegalovirus antigens. A cluster of highly shared sequence variants was judged likely to be a technical artifact of the sequencing pipeline. In a later analysis, several top co-occurrence clusters were reported to appear linked to parvovirus B19, influenza, CMV and Epstein-Barr virus. In a later analysis, HLA-associated TCR beta chains were found to be more clonally expanded and to have lower generation probabilities than equally common non-associated chains. A later genetic analysis reported fewer N-insertions in productive TCRs among donors in an Asian-associated ancestry cluster than the roughly 620-donor mean. Linkage disequilibrium might explain the correlated functional status among segregating V segments, but an unknown experimental factor could not be ruled out. While some public TCRs were present in many individuals, most TCR sequences turned up only very rarely across donors. Because HLA typing was unavailable for some donors at each locus, only the typed subset was used in association tests. In this cohort, only TCR beta chains were sequenced, and detectable features were limited by the absence of alpha or paired-chain data. A further reported finding was that TCR beta sequences accurately predicted the HLA-A and HLA-B alleles for most subjects in the first cohort. The 87-base-pair reads could not distinguish some IMGT-functional V segments, including TRBV6-2 and TRBV6-3, so those segments were excluded. According to a later analysis, TCR association rates differed among HLA loci, with DRB1 alleles showing the most associated TCRs and HLA-C alleles showing the fewest. In both the original and validation cohorts, the classifier was reported to diagnose cytomegalovirus status with high specificity and sensitivity. In the study, some 180 TCR beta chains were listed as associated with cytomegalovirus. It was suggested by the authors that the approach could potentially be generalized to other disease states and immunological phenotypes. According to a later analysis, most CMV-associated TCR beta chains appeared to be HLA-restricted, and the HLA associations seemed to be driven largely by CMV exposure. An earlier analysis of approximately 540 of the donors showed that most TCR beta V segments appeared in productive rearrangements either about 90% or about 30% of the time, which broadly matched IMGT annotations. In a later genetic analysis, a missense DCLRE1C variant was associated with V-gene and J-gene trimming of TCR beta chains, and the association was replicated in an independent cohort.

The cohort consisted of 650 to 700 healthy bone marrow donors. At the time of sampling, all cohort members were nominally healthy, though unrecorded immune exposures were likely present. The donor was CMV seronegative and belonged to the group of under 400 seronegative cohort members. A peripheral blood sample was collected from each donor, and TCR beta sequencing was performed on peripheral blood mononuclear cells. The Qiagen DNeasy Blood Extraction Kit was used to extract genomic DNA from the blood cell samples. Receptors were amplified or captured by the immunoSEQ multiplex PCR assay. The multiplex PCR relied on a mix of 60 forward primers for TCR Vbeta segments and 13 reverse primers for TCR Jbeta segments. Amplification of the CDR3 region of rearranged TCR beta genes was performed with a multiplex PCR assay on genomic DNA. On the Illumina HiSeq System, the amplified TCR beta libraries were sequenced as 87-base-pair reads. As for the authors' bioinformatics: Across the 700 or so repertoires, a later analysis counted about 81 million unique TCR beta chains, approximately 12 million of which were shared by at least two donors. A nearest-neighbor algorithm error-corrected the raw reads and collapsed the reads into unique sequences, merging closely related sequences to remove PCR and sequencing errors. CDR3 sequences were aligned to IMGT reference sequences to assign V, D and J gene segments. Each retained sequence needed at least a six-nucleotide match to both a V gene segment and a J gene segment. A rearrangement counted as productive if the CDR3 had no stop codons and remained in frame with V and J, and every other rearrangement counted as non-productive. Following IMGT convention, CDR3 was defined as the stretch from the second conserved V-encoded cysteine to the conserved J-encoded phenylalanine. In an earlier analysis of 550 to 650 of the donors, sequences lacking an unambiguous match to a single V gene segment were excluded. An earlier analysis of 550 to 650 of the donors classified V segments as functional when productive rearrangements were above 56.7% and as segregating when the standard deviation between donors was above 5%. A statistical classification framework was built to diagnose cytomegalovirus status from the catalog of TCR beta chain sequences. In a later analysis, TCR nucleotide sequences were compared against IMGT/GENE-DB human TR gene sequences so that V and J genes could be assigned. The TCRdist pipeline was used in a later analysis to assign CDR3 sequences and most-parsimonious VDJ recombination scenarios. In a later analysis, every TCR beta chain was defined by the combination of its CDR3 amino acid sequence and its V-gene family, and reads without a unique V-gene family were dropped. In a later analysis, around 650 highly shared, low-generation-probability nucleotide sequences were removed to address suspected cross-contamination and a sequencing artifact. In a later analysis, a clonal expansion index was calculated for each public chain from normalized within-repertoire ranks of inferred template counts. A later analysis computed generation probabilities with a VDJ recombination model fitted to out-of-frame rearrangements, and checked the results against IGoR. In a later analysis, TCR-TCR, TCR-HLA and TCR-CMV co-occurrence was scored with hypergeometric tests, and a repertoire-size bias correction was applied to TCR pairs. In a later analysis, false discovery rates were estimated by permuting HLA or CMV assignments 20 times. In a later analysis, co-occurring TCRs were grouped with DBSCAN, and TCRdist sequence similarity was added when clustering was performed within HLA-allele-positive subsets. Co-occurrence clustering excluded repertoires with fewer than 30,000 or more than 120,000 public chains, plus five with anomalous nucleotide sharing. Imported from immuneACCESS, the table was reduced by TCRdb to in-frame sequences with V and J called. These copies leave out some clones; in studies compared against another copy, an unresolved V gene accounts for under half, and the cause of the remainder is not known. V and J calls and clone size follow that table, whereas D and trimming were derived from the DNA. For this sample, the table gives some 46,000 clones. Under 2% of the sample rests with the top ten.

The CDR3 goes from the cysteine to the phenylalanine over 16 residues. CDR3 DNA only is kept here, 48 bases in frame from base 1. V is trimmed back by 1 base and J by 5 bases, and the junction contains 9 bases that no gene match accounts for. CDR1 and CDR2 (MGHRA, YSYEKL) derive from the germline V gene. Specimen: PBMCs. The V gene is TRBV4-1 and the J gene is TRBJ2-3, with 7 bases in between that match TRBD2. The clonotype originates from a woman in her 30s in good health and CMV-seronegative. The CDR3 protein sequence reads: CASSQADRGVGDTQYF. The base sequence is TGCGCCAGCAGCCAAGCTGACCGGGGGGTTGGAGATACGCAGTATTTT.